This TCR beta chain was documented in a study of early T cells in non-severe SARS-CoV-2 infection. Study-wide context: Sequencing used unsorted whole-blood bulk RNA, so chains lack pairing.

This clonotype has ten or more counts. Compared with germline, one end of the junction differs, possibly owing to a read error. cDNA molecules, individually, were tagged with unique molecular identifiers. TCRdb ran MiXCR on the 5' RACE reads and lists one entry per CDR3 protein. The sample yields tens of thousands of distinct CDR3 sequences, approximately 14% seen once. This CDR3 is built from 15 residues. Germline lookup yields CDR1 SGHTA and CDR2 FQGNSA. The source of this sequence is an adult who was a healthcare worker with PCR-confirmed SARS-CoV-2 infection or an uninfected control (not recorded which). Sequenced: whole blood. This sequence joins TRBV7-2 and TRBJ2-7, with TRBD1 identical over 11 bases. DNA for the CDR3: TGTGCCAGCAGTCTAGAGGGACAGGGGGTAATGGGGTTCCCCTTC. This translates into CASSLEGQGVMGFPF.